This TCR beta chain was identified during a study of regulatory T cells in long-lasting Graves disease. There are a few counts of this clonotype. Sequencing libraries for TCR beta were prepared with iRepertoire HTBI primers and Arm-PCR of CDR3 regions. TCRdb passed the multiplex PCR reads through MiXCR, listing each CDR3 protein once. The sample includes a few hundred thousand distinct CDR3 sequences, approximately 13% of them seen just once. Time point: newly diagnosed GD, antithyroid drugs for less than 3 months. The TCR library was made from RNA that had been extracted from PBMCs in TRIzol. The same sample was also studied in work on T cells in Graves' hyperthyroidism and ophthalmopathy.

This clonotype originated in a man aged 25-40 years with Graves disease. This material consisted of peripheral blood mononuclear cells (PBMCs), taken at new diagnosis, from a patient treated with antithyroid drugs.

In DNA, the CDR3 is TGCAGTGCTAGAGCTGGAGGGAAAGGCCCTACGCAGTATTTT. This sequence encodes CSARAGGKGPTQYF. This chain uses TRBV20-1 with TRBJ2-3; D possibly corresponds to TRBD2 (6 bases). V was shortened by 1 base and J by 8 bases, with 16 bases between the two germline ends. The CDR3 covers 14 residues. Germline V CDR1 and CDR2: DFQATT, SNEGSKA (reference sequence).